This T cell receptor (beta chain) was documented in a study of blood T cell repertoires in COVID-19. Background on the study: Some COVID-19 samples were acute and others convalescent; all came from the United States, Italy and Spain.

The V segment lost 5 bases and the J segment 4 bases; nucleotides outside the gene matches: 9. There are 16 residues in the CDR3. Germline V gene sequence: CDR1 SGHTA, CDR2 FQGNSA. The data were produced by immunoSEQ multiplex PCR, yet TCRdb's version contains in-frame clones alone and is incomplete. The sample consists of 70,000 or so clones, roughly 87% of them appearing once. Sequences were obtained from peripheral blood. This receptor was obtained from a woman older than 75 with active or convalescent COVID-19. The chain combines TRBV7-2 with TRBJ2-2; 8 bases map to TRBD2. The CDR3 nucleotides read TGTGCCAGCAGCCTACCGGGGGGGGCCGTCACCGGGGAGCTGTTTTTT. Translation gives CASSLPGGAVTGELFF.